These 3 T cell receptor beta chains were all obtained from the same sample, sequenced in a study of T cell responses to AZD1222 COVID-19 vaccine. The table came from immunoSEQ multiplex PCR; TCRdb's copy has only in-frame clones and leaves some out. Found here are roughly 120,000 clones, approximately 85% of them singletons; the top ten hold roughly 9.1%. The sequences come from peripheral blood, collected on day 0 of AZD1222 vaccination. These receptors were collected from an adult in good health.

The V gene is TRBV28, the J gene TRBJ1-1, with TRBD1 identical over 9 bases. The CDR3 length is 18 residues. Germline V CDR1 and CDR2: MDHEN, SYDVKM. V dropped 5 bases and J dropped 3; count of bases not matched to a gene: 16. The CDR3 sequence is CASSTPRDRVVGDTEAFF. CDR3 bases: TGTGCCAGCAGTACTCCCCGGGACAGGGTCGTGGGTGACACTGAAGCTTTCTTT.

In the case of this clone: Other DNA sequences within the sample encode an identical CDR3. This chain joins TRBV12-3 or TRBV12-4 and TRBJ2-2, with 8 bases identical to TRBD1. CDR3 length equals 13 residues. Unmatched junction bases numbered 2, after V lost 5 bases and J lost 6 bases. The CDR3 reads CASSLQGAGELFF. The CDR3 DNA reads TGTGCCAGCAGTCTACAGGGGGCCGGGGAGCTGTTTTTT.

This chain uses TRBV5-1 with TRBJ2-2; 9 bases align to TRBD1. The length of the CDR3 is 14 residues. Germline values: CDR1 SGHRS, CDR2 YFSETQ. The J segment lost 4 bases and the V segment lost 5 bases, leaving 3 bases of the junction unmatched. The CDR3 region is CASSGQGTTGELFF. CDR3 DNA: TGCGCCAGCAGTGGACAGGGGACCACCGGGGAGCTGTTTTTT.